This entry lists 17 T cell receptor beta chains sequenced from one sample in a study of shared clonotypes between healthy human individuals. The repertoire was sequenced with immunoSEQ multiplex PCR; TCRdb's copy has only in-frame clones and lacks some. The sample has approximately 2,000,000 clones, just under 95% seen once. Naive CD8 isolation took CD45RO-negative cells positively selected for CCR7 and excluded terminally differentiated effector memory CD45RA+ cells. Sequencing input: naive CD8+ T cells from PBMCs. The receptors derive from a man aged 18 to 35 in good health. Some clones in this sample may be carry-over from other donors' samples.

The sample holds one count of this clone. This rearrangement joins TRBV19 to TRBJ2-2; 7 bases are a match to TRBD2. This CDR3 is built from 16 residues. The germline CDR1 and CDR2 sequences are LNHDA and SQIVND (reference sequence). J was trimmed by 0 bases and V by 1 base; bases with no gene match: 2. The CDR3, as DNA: TGTGCCAGTAGTATAGCGGGAGGCTCGAACACCGGGGAGCTGTTTTTT. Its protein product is CASSIAGGSNTGELFF.

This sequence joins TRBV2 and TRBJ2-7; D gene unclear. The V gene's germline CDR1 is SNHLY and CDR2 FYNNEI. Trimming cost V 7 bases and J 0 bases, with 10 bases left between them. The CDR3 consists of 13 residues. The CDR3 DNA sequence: TGTGCCAGCAAGGCCGTGAGCTCCTACGAGCAGTACTTC. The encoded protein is CASKAVSSYEQYF.

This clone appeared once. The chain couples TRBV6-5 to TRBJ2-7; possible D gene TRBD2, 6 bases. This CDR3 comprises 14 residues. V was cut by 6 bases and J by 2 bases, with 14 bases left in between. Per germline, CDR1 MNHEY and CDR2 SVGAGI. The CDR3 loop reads CASRPLALPYEQYF. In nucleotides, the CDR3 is TGTGCCAGCAGGCCGCTAGCGTTACCCTACGAGCAGTACTTC.

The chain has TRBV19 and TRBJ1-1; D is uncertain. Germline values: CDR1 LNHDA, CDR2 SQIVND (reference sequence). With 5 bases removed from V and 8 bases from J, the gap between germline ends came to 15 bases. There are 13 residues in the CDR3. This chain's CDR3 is CASSFGPHAEAFF. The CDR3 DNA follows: TGTGCCAGTAGTTTCGGGCCACACGCGGAAGCTTTCTTT.

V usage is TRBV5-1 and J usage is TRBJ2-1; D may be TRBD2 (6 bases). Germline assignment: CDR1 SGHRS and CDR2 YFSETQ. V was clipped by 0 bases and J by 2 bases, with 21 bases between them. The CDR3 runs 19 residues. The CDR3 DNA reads TGCGCCAGCAGCTTGGAAGAGTTTTGGACTACTAACGCCTACAATGAGCAGTTCTTC. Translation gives CASSLEEFWTTNAYNEQFF.

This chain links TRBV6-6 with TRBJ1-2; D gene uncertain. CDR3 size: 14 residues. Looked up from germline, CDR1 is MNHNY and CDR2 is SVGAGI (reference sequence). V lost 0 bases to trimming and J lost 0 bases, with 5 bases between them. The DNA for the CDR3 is TGTGCCAGCAGTTACTCACCATCTAACTATGGCTACACCTTC. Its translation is CASSYSPSNYGYTF.

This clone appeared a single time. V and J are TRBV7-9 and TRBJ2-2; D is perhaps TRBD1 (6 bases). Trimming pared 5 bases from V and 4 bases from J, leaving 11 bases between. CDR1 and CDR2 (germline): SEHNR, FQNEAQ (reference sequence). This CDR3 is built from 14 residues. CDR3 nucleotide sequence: TGTGCCAGCAGCCTTACGGACAGCACCGGGGAGCTGTTTTTT. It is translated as CASSLTDSTGELFF.

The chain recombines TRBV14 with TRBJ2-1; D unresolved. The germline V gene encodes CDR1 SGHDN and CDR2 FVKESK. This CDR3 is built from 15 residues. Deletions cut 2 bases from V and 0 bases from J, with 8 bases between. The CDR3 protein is CASSQSRSSYNEQFF. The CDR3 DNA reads TGTGCCAGCAGCCAAAGCCGCAGCTCCTACAATGAGCAGTTCTTC.

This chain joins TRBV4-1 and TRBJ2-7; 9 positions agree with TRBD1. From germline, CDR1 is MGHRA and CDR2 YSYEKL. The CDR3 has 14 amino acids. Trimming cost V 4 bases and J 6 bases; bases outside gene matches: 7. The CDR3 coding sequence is TGCGCCAGCAGCCCTAAGGGACAGGGAGGCGAGCAGTACTTC. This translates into CASSPKGQGGEQYF.

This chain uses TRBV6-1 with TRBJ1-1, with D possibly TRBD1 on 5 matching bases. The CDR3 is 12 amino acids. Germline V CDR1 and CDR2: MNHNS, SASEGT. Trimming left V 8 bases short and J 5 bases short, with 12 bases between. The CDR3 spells CASDWGRTEAFF. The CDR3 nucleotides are TGTGCCAGCGATTGGGGGAGAACTGAAGCTTTCTTT.

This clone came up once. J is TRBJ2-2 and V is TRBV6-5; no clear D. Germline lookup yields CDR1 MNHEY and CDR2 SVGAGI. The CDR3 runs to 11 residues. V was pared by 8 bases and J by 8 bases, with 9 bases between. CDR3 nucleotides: TGTGCCAGCGCCAGACGGGGGGAGCTGTTTTTT. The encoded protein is CASARRGELFF.

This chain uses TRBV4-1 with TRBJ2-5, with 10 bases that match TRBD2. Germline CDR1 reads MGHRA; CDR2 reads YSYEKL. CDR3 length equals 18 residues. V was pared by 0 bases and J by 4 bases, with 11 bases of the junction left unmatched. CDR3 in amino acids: CASSQEMVRLAGAETQYF. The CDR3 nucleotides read TGCGCCAGCAGCCAAGAAATGGTGCGACTAGCGGGTGCAGAGACCCAGTACTTC.

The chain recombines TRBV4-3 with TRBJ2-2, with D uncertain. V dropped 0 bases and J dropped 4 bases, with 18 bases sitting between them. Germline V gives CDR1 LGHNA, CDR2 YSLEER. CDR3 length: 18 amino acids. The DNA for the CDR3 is TGCGCCAGCAGCCAAGACTCGATCCGTTTTTCGGGCACCGGGGAGCTGTTTTTT. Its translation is CASSQDSIRFSGTGELFF.

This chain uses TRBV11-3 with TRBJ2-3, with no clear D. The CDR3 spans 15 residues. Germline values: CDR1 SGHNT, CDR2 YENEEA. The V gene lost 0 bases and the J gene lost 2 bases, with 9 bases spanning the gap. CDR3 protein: CASSLDRGYTDTQYF. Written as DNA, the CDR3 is TGTGCCAGCAGCTTAGATCGTGGCTACACAGATACGCAGTATTTT.

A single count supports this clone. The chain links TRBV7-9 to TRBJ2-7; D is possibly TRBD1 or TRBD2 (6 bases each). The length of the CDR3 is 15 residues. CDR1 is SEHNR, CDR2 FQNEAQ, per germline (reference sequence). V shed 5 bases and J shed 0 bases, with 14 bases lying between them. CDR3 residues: CASSPRGGNSYEQYF. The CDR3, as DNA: TGTGCCAGCAGCCCAAGAGGGGGGAACTCCTACGAGCAGTACTTC.

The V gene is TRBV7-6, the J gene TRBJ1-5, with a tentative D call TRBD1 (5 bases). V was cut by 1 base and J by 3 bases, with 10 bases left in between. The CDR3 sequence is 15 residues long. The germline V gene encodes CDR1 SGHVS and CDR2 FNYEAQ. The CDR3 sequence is CASSLDPGPNQPQHF. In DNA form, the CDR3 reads TGTGCCAGCAGCTTAGATCCGGGGCCCAATCAGCCCCAGCATTTT.

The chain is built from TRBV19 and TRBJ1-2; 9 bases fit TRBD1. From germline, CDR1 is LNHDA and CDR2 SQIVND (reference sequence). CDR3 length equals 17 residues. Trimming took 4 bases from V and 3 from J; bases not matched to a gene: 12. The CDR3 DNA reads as TGTGCCAGTAGTACCCGGGACAGGGAGAGGTCCGACTATGGCTACACCTTC. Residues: CASSTRDRERSDYGYTF.